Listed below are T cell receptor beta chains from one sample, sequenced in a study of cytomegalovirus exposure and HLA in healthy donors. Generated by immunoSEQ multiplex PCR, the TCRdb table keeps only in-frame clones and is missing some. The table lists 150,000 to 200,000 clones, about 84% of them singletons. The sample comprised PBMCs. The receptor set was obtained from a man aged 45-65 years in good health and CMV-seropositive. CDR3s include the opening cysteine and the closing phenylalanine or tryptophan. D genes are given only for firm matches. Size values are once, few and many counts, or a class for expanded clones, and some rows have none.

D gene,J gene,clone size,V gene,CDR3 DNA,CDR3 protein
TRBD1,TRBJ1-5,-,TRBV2,TGTGCCAGCAGGGGGACAGTCCTTAATCAGCCCCAGCATTTT,CASRGTVLNQPQHF
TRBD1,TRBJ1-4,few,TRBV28,TGTGCCAGCAAACGGGGACAGGGAATTGAAAAACTGTTTTTT,CASKRGQGIEKLFF
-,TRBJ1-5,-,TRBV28,TGTGCCAGCAGTTTTTCGGGACAACGCAATCAGCCCCAGCATTTT,CASSFSGQRNQPQHF
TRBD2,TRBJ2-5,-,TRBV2,TGTGCCAGCAATGAGGCTAGCGGGGGCTTAAAGACCCAGTACTTC,CASNEASGGLKTQYF
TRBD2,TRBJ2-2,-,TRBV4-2,TGTGCCAGCAGCCAAGGGACTAGCGGGGAGAACACCGGGGAGCTGTTTTTT,CASSQGTSGENTGELFF
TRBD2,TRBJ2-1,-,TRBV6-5,TGTGCCAGCAGTTGGTATAGCGGGAGGGGCTACAATGAGCAGTTCTTC,CASSWYSGRGYNEQFF
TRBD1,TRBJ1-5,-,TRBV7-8,TGTGCCAGCAGCTTAGGCGGACAGGTTGGGAGCAATCAGCCCCAGCATTTT,CASSLGGQVGSNQPQHF
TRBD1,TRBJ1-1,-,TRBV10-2,TGCGCCAGCACCAAGGACAGGGGGTGGACTGAAGCTTTCTTT,CASTKDRGWTEAFF
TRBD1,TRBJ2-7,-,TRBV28,TGTGCCAGCAGTTCGACGGGACAGGGTTCCTACGAGCAGTACTTC,CASSSTGQGSYEQYF
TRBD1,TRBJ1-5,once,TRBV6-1,TGTGCCAGCAGGTGGACAGGGGATAGCAATCAGCCCCAGCATTTT,CASRWTGDSNQPQHF
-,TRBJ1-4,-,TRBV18,TGTGCCAGCGCGTCCAGCGACACGGGCGGGGAAAAACTGTTTTTT,CASASSDTGGEKLFF
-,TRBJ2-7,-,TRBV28,TGTGCCAGCAGGAAAGGGGGCTACGAGCAGTACTTC,CASRKGGYEQYF
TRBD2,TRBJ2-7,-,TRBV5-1,TGCGCCAGCAGCTTGGCTGGGGCTAGCGGGTCCTACGAGCAGTACTTC,CASSLAGASGSYEQYF
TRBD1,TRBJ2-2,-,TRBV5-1,TGCGCCAGCAGCTTGGAGGGGGCAGGCACCGGGGAGCTGTTTTTT,CASSLEGAGTGELFF
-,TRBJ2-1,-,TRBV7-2,TGTGCCAGCAGTTTGGGGCCGCCCCCCCGGAATGAGCAGTTCTTC,CASSLGPPPRNEQFF
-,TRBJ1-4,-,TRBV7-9,TGTGCCAGCAGCCCCGCGGGAGCGTTTAATGAAAAACTGTTTTTT,CASSPAGAFNEKLFF
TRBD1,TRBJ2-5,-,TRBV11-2,TGTGCCAGCAGCCCGGACAGGGGACAAGAGACCCAGTACTTC,CASSPDRGQETQYF
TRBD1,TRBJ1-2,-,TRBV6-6,TGTGCCAGCAGTTACTCGGACAGGGGAAAGGGCTACACCTTC,CASSYSDRGKGYTF
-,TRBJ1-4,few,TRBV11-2,TGTGCCAGCAGCTTACAGGTATCGGCTGAAAAACTGTTTTTT,CASSLQVSAEKLFF
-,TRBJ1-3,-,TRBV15,TGTGCCACCAGCAGAGATTCCGGTTCTGGAAACACCATATATTTT,CATSRDSGSGNTIYF
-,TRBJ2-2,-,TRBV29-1,TGCAGCGTTGGCGTTGTGAGGGACTGGACGGCGAACACCGGGGAGCTGTTTTTT,CSVGVVRDWTANTGELFF
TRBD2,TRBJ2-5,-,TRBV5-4,TGTGCCAGCAGCACTGGACTAGCCGGGTCGGAGACCCAGTACTTC,CASSTGLAGSETQYF
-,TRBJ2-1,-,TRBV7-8,TGTGCCAGCTTGTCCCGCCGGGGCTCCTACAATGAGCAGTTCTTC,CASLSRRGSYNEQFF
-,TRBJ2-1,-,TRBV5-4,TGTGCCAGCAGGCAGGATTCGACAGGCCCCAGGGGAAATGAGCAGTTCTTC,CASRQDSTGPRGNEQFF
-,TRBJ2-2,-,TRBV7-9,TGTTCCAGCAGCTTACTCCCCCTTAGAGCGAACACCGGGGAGCTGTTTTTT,CSSSLLPLRANTGELFF
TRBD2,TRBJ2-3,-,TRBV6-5,TGTGCCAGCGGGACTAGCGGAACAGATACGCAGTATTTT,CASGTSGTDTQYF
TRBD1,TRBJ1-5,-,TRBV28,TGTGCCAGCAGTTTATTGGGACAGGGCACAAGCCAGCCCCAGCATTTT,CASSLLGQGTSQPQHF
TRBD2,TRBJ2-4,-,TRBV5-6,TGTGCCAGCAGCTTGGGGGGAGGGGTGGCCATTCAGTACTTC,CASSLGGGVAIQYF
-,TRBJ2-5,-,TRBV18,TGTGCCAGCTCACCACGCAGGAACACGGAGACCCAGTACTTC,CASSPRRNTETQYF
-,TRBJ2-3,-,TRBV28,TGTGCCAGCAGACTCACAGATACGCAGTATTTT,CASRLTDTQYF
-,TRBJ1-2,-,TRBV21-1,TGTGCCAGCAGCAAAGCTACCATTGCAGGGGGCGACGGCTACACCTTC,CASSKATIAGGDGYTF
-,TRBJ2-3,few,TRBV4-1,TGCGCCAGCAGCCAAGAAGATGGCGGCTACACAGATACGCAGTATTTT,CASSQEDGGYTDTQYF
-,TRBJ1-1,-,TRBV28,TGTGCCAGCAGTGTACAGAACACTGAAGCTTTCTTT,CASSVQNTEAFF
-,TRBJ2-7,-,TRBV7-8,TGTGCCAGCAGCCCCCGGGGCGGGGCCTACGAGCAGTACTTC,CASSPRGGAYEQYF
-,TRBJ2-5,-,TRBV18,TGTGCCAGCTCACCAGCCGACTTCTACGAAAAAGAGACCCAGTACTTC,CASSPADFYEKETQYF
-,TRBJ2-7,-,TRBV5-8,TGTGCCAGCAGCTTCAACCGCGCTCCCTCGGGGTGGGGAGGCGAGCAGTACTTC,CASSFNRAPSGWGGEQYF
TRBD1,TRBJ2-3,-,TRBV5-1,TGCGCCAGCAGCAGGGGGACAGGGCAGAGCACAGATACGCAGTATTTT,CASSRGTGQSTDTQYF
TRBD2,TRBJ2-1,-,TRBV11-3,TGTGCCAGCAGCTCCCGACTAGCGGGGAGGCATGAGCAGTTCTTC,CASSSRLAGRHEQFF
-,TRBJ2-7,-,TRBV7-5,TGTGCCAGAAGCAAGGGCAGGGAGTACTTC,CARSKGREYF
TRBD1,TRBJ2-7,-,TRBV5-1,TGCGCCAGCAGCCGGGGGACAGGGTTCGACGAGCAGTACTTC,CASSRGTGFDEQYF
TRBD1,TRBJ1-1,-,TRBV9,TGTGCCAGCAGCGTAGGGGACAGGGGGCTTTGGAACACTGAAGCTTTCTTT,CASSVGDRGLWNTEAFF